Each of the 23 T cell receptor beta chains below was sequenced from the same sample in a study of T-cell memory formation after mild COVID-19. One entry per CDR3 protein, called by TCRdb with MiXCR from the 5' RACE reads. The table has 250,000 to 300,000 distinct CDR3 sequences, 16% seen once. The specimen was PBMCs or a T cell subset sorted from them (not recorded which). The receptors here all came from a man in his late teens or twenties who had mild COVID-19 (a few samples of this study predate the infection). Cell type and time point are not known.

This clonotype showed up just a few times. This sequence joins TRBV7-2 and TRBJ2-2, with D perhaps TRBD1 or TRBD2 (6 bases each). The CDR3 has 17 amino acids. CDR1 is SGHTA, CDR2 FQGNSA, per germline. The ends were cut back, 0 bases at V and 3 bases at J, with 14 bases in the middle. CDR3 in amino acids: CASSLAWGAAYTGELFF. The CDR3, as DNA: TGTGCCAGCAGCTTAGCTTGGGGGGCAGCGTACACCGGGGAGCTGTTTTTT.

The rearrangement joins TRBV12-3 or TRBV12-4 to TRBJ2-5; 8 bases are shared with TRBD2. V trimming: 9 bases; J trimming: 2 bases; junction bases outside the gene matches: 5. CDR3 length: 13 amino acids. This CDR3 is CASLAGTQETQYF. The CDR3 nucleotides are TGTGCCAGTTTAGCGGGGACGCAAGAGACCCAGTACTTC.

This clonotype has only a few counts. This chain uses TRBV7-2 with TRBJ1-1; D uncertain. The germline V and J ends were trimmed by 3 bases and 0 bases, with 14 bases remaining between them. CDR1 and CDR2 (germline): SGHTA, FQGNSA. The CDR3 spans 16 residues. The CDR3 DNA reads TGTGCCAGCAGCTTCTTTTCGTCCATCATGAACACTGAAGCTTTCTTT. It encodes CASSFFSSIMNTEAFF.

The J gene is TRBJ2-1, the V gene TRBV7-9; D is unresolved. The germline V gene has CDR1 SEHNR and CDR2 FQNEAQ (reference sequence). This CDR3 has 16 residues. Deletions cut 5 bases from V and 8 bases from J, with 22 bases between. CDR3 nucleotides: TGTGCCAGCAGCCCCGAAATCGGCCTACCCCCCGATGAGCAGTTCTTC. It specifies CASSPEIGLPPDEQFF. The whole variable domain, filled in from reference TRBV7-9 and TRBJ2-1, reads DTGVSQNPRHKITKRGQNVTFRCDPISEHNRLYWYRQTLGQGPEFLTYFQNEAQLEKSRLLSDRFSAERPKGSFSTLEIQRTEQGDSAMYLCASSPEIGLPPDEQFFGPGTRLTVL.

This chain connects TRBV6-5 to TRBJ2-3; D remains ambiguous. The CDR3 has 11 residues. Germline V gene data show CDR1 as MNHEY and CDR2 as SVGAGI. Trimming took off 3 bases at V and 7 bases at J, with 5 bases between the two ends. CDR3 DNA: TGTGCCAGCAGTTATAGGTATACGCAGTATTTT. Amino acid sequence: CASSYRYTQYF.

This chain links TRBV4-1 with TRBJ2-2; D not resolved. From germline, CDR1 is MGHRA and CDR2 YSYEKL. With 2 bases removed from V and 7 bases from J, the gap between germline ends came to 11 bases. This CDR3 spans 14 amino acids. The CDR3 sequence: CASSQSPVGGELFF. CDR3 DNA sequence: TGCGCCAGCAGCCAAAGCCCCGTGGGCGGGGAGCTGTTTTTT.

The gene calls are TRBV7-6 and TRBJ1-1, with TRBD1 matching over 8 bases. The V gene's germline CDR1 is SGHVS and CDR2 FNYEAQ. The CDR3 is made up of 16 amino acids. Unmatched junction bases numbered 12, after V lost 1 base and J lost 8 bases. The CDR3 nucleotides read TGTGCCAGCAGCTTAGAAGCGGGACAGGCTGTTTCGGAAGCTTTCTTT. Its protein is CASSLEAGQAVSEAFF.

The CDR3 is CASSLGRHSYEQYF. The CDR3 coding sequence is TGTGCCAGCAGTTTAGGTAGACACTCCTACGAGCAGTACTTC. This chain connects TRBV12-3 or TRBV12-4 to TRBJ2-7; D is unclear. The V and J ends lost 1 base and 0 bases respectively, with 7 bases between them. This CDR3 has 14 residues.

The genes are TRBV7-2 and TRBJ2-3, with D maybe TRBD2 (6 bases). Germline V gives CDR1 SGHTA, CDR2 FQGNSA. The CDR3 sequence is 13 residues long. With 5 bases removed from V and 6 bases from J, the gap between germline ends came to 12 bases. The CDR3 here is CASSVGTADTQYF. In nucleotides, the CDR3 is TGTGCCAGCAGCGTAGGGACTGCGGATACGCAGTATTTT.

The chain has TRBV6-5 and TRBJ2-7; possibly TRBD1 or TRBD2 for D (5 bases each). The CDR3 contains 14 residues. The V end was cut by 10 bases, the J end by 5 bases, with 21 bases between. Germline lookup yields CDR1 MNHEY and CDR2 SVGAGI. CDR3 coding DNA: TGTGCCAATAACGACCCGGACGGGACCCACGAGCAGTACGTC. It translates to CANNDPDGTHEQYV.

This sequence joins TRBV6-2 or TRBV6-3 and TRBJ1-5, with D hard to call. Germline lookup yields CDR1 MNHEY and CDR2 SVGEGT. The V end was cut by 5 bases, the J end by 0 bases, with 11 bases between. The CDR3 covers 15 residues. The CDR3 spells CASSRGRYSNQPQHF. The CDR3 DNA reads as TGTGCCAGCAGTCGCGGACGGTATAGCAATCAGCCCCAGCATTTT.

This clonotype was observed a handful of times. The chain uses TRBV5-1 and TRBJ2-5; 7 bases map to TRBD1. CDR1 is SGHRS, CDR2 YFSETQ, per germline. The CDR3 is 13 residues long. Trimming took 0 bases from V and 5 from J; bases not matched to a gene: 1. CDR3 DNA: TGCGCCAGCAGCTTGGAGGGGGCCGAGACCCAGTACTTC. This sequence encodes CASSLEGAETQYF.

The V call is TRBV4-3, the J call TRBJ2-3, with D uncertain. CDR3 length: 13 amino acids. Germline loops: CDR1 LGHNA, CDR2 YSLEER. V was shortened by 4 bases and J by 4 bases, with 9 bases between the two germline ends. As DNA, the CDR3 is TGCGCCAGCAGCCCTTGGGCCCCAGATACGCAGTATTTT. It is translated as CASSPWAPDTQYF.

In its sample, this clonotype was seen many times. V gene TRBV5-1 combines with J gene TRBJ1-3; D is uncertain. The germline CDR1 and CDR2 sequences are SGHRS and YFSETQ. V was clipped by 2 bases and J by 4 bases, with 10 bases between them. The CDR3 consists of 14 residues. This CDR3 reads CASSLRTGGNTIYF. CDR3 sequence (DNA): TGCGCCAGCAGCTTAAGGACGGGGGGAAACACCATATATTTT.

In this sample, this clonotype turned up a few times. The J gene is TRBJ2-7, the V gene TRBV28; maybe TRBD2 (5 bases). The V gene's germline CDR1 is MDHEN and CDR2 SYDVKM. This CDR3 has 15 amino acids. Trimming removed 7 bases from V and 2 bases from J, with 18 bases in between. CDR3 loop: CASKEAGGLAYEQYV. The DNA of the CDR3 is TGTGCCAGCAAGGAAGCAGGCGGACTGGCCTACGAGCAGTACGTC.

This clonotype showed up just a few times. The chain uses TRBV27 and TRBJ2-5; tentative D call: TRBD2 (5 bases). CDR1 is MNHEY and CDR2 is SMNVEV in the germline V gene (reference sequence). The CDR3 is 15 residues long. V was clipped by 2 bases and J by 1 base, with 11 bases between them. The CDR3 DNA reads as TGTGCCAGCAGTTTACTCGGGAATACCCAAGAGACCCAGTACTTC. Translating it yields CASSLLGNTQETQYF.

This clonotype appeared a few times. The chain links TRBV6-4 to TRBJ1-3; D is possibly TRBD1 (6 bases). This CDR3 is 13 amino acids long. The germline V and J ends were trimmed by 2 bases and 7 bases, with 9 bases remaining between them. CDR1 and CDR2 from the germline V gene are MRHNA and SNTAGT. Here the CDR3 DNA reads TGTGCCAGCAGTGACCGGCAGGGGAACACCATATATTTT. It translates to CASSDRQGNTIYF.

The table lists this clonotype with a few counts. The V and J genes are TRBV6-6 and TRBJ1-1, with 7 bases aligning to TRBD1. Germline loops: CDR1 MNHNY, CDR2 SVGAGI (reference sequence). This CDR3 has 15 residues. V lost 2 bases and J lost 6; bases outside the gene matches: 9. As DNA, the CDR3 is TGTGCCAGCAGTTACGATTGGCAGGGGGAATCTGAAGCTTTCTTT. It encodes CASSYDWQGESEAFF.

The chain has TRBV6-5 and TRBJ2-7, with D possibly being TRBD2 (5 bases). Trimming shortened V by 3 bases and J by 4 bases, and 10 bases separated the two germline ends. This CDR3 is built from 13 residues. CDR1 is MNHEY and CDR2 is SVGAGI in the germline V gene. CDR3 amino acids: CASSYEGQYEQYF. CDR3 DNA sequence: TGTGCCAGCAGTTATGAGGGCCAGTACGAGCAGTACTTC.

This clonotype has more than one count but fewer than ten. V gene TRBV5-1 combines with J gene TRBJ2-2; the D call may be TRBD1 or TRBD2 (5 bases each). The CDR3 has 17 amino acids. Germline CDR1 and CDR2: SGHRS and YFSETQ. The V and J ends lost 4 bases and 4 bases respectively, with 20 bases between them. The DNA of the CDR3 is TGCGCCAGCAGCCTGTACGGGACCGACCGGAGCACCGGGGAGCTGTTTTTT. This codes for CASSLYGTDRSTGELFF.

The chain links TRBV6-5 to TRBJ2-5; a possible D gene is TRBD2 (5 bases). Germline-derived CDR1 and CDR2 are MNHEY and SVGAGI. The CDR3 has 15 residues. Trimming pared 5 bases from V and 5 bases from J, leaving 18 bases between. CDR3 DNA sequence: TGTGCCAGCAGTAGCCACTGGAATAGCGTGGAGACCCAGTACTTC. It is translated as CASSSHWNSVETQYF.

This clonotype has only a few counts. This sequence joins TRBV11-3 and TRBJ2-2; 14 nucleotides align to TRBD2. The CDR3 sequence is 19 residues long. Germline lookup yields CDR1 SGHNT and CDR2 YENEEA. With V trimmed by 5 bases and J by 7 bases, 15 bases remained unmatched. CDR3 loop: CASSTRLAGGPSSIGELFF. Here the CDR3 DNA reads TGTGCCAGCAGCACCCGACTAGCGGGGGGGCCGTCGTCGATCGGGGAGCTGTTTTTT. The full variable domain, with the rest looked up from reference TRBV11-3 and TRBJ2-2, is EAGVVQSPRYKIIEKKQPVAFWCNPISGHNTLYWYLQNLGQGPELLIRYENEEAVDDSQLPKDRFSAERLKGVDSTLKIQPAELGDSAVYLCASSTRLAGGPSSIGELFFGEGSRLTVL.

This clonotype was observed a handful of times. V gene TRBV5-6 combines with J gene TRBJ2-1; 12 positions match TRBD2. The CDR3 has 16 residues. Germline-derived CDR1 and CDR2 are SGHDT and YYEEEE. V lost 4 bases and J lost 4; bases outside the gene matches: 6. DNA of the CDR3: TGTGCCAGCAGCCGCCGGACTAGCGGGGAATACAATGAGCAGTTCTTC. Amino acids: CASSRRTSGEYNEQFF.